The T cell receptor beta chain described here comes from a study of cytomegalovirus exposure and HLA in healthy donors. It was the approximately 130-subject validation cohort, separate from the approximately 680-subject first cohort, to which the donors belonged. Some clones are missing from TCRdb's copy, which holds only in-frame ones; the method was immunoSEQ multiplex PCR. The table lists about 130,000 clones, 70% to 85% of them singletons. The origin of this receptor is a man younger than 40 in good health and CMV-seropositive. The sequenced material came from PBMCs.

DNA of the CDR3: TGTGCCAGCAGTTACTTCATAGCGGGTCCCTGGCATGAGCAGTTCTTC. Its protein product is CASSYFIAGPWHEQFF. The chain is built from TRBV6-5 and TRBJ2-1; 7 nucleotides match TRBD2. The CDR3 loop spans 16 amino acids. V was clipped by 1 base and J by 8 bases; unmatched bases: 11. Germline V CDR1 and CDR2: MNHEY, SVGAGI.